This TCR beta chain was recorded in a study of cytomegalovirus exposure and HLA in healthy donors. Turning to the study itself: An analysis done earlier identified fewer than 140 million unique TCR beta sequences from around 180 million T cells.

Comments on this clone: The antigen is unknown.

Trimming pared 4 bases from V and 7 bases from J, leaving 11 bases between. CDR1 SGHRS and CDR2 YFSETQ come from the germline V gene. The CDR3 is made up of 13 amino acids. The primer mix had 60 Vbeta and 13 Jbeta primers. TCRdb keeps only in-frame clones here, not all; method: immunoSEQ multiplex PCR. The table records around 140,000 clones, about 61% of them present only once. Study outcomes and limitations: Certain indistinguishable V segments, among them TRBV6-2 and TRBV6-3, were excluded. According to an earlier analysis, most TCR beta V segments yielded productive rearrangements about 87% or about 30% of the time.

This rearrangement joins TRBV5-1 to TRBJ2-2; a possible D gene is TRBD1 (6 bases). The receptor was isolated from a woman between 40 and 55 years old in good health and CMV-seronegative. Sample: PBMCs. CDR3 DNA: TGCGCCAGCAGCCCCGACAGGTTCGGGGAGCTGTTTTTT. Translation gives CASSPDRFGELFF.